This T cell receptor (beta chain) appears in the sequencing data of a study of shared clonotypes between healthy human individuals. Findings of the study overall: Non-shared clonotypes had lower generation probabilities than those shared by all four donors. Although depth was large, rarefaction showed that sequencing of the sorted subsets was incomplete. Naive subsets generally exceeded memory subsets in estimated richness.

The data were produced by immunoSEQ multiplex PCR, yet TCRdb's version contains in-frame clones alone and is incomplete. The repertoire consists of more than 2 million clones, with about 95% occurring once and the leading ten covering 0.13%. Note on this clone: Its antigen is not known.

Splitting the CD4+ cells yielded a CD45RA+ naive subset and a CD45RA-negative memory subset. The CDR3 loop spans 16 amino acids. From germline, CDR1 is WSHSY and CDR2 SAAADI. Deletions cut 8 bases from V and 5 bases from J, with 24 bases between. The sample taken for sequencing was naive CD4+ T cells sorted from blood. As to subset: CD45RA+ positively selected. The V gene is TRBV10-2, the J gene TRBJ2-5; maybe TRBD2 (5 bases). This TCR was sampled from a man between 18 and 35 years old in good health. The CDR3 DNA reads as TGCGCCAGCTTTCCGGTGGCCGGGATAGCCCGGGAGACCCAGTACTTC. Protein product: CASFPVAGIARETQYF.